The T cell receptor (beta chain) under discussion was sequenced for a study of cytomegalovirus exposure and HLA in healthy donors. CDR1 SGDLS and CDR2 YYNGEE come from the germline V gene. V shed 3 bases, J shed 11 bases, and the junction held 4 bases outside the gene matches. CDR3 length equals 11 residues. In the PCR, 60 Vbeta and 13 Jbeta primers were used. The table came from immunoSEQ multiplex PCR; TCRdb's copy has only in-frame clones and leaves some out. The table lists some 75,000 clones, 78% of them singletons. This receptor was obtained from a man younger than 35 in good health and CMV-seropositive. Sequenced input: PBMCs. The rearrangement uses TRBV9 and TRBJ1-1; the match to TRBD1 covers 7 bases. CDR3 in DNA: TGTGCCAGCAGCGGTGACAGGGATGCTTTCTTT. Protein: CASSGDRDAFF.